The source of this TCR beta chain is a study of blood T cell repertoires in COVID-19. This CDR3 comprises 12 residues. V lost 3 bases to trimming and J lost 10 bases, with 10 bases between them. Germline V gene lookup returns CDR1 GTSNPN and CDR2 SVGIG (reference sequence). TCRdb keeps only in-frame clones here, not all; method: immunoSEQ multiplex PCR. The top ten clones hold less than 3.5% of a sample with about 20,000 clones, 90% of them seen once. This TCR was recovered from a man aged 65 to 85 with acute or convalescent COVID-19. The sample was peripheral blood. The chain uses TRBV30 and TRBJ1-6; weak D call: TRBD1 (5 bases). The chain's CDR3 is CAWREHRSPLHF. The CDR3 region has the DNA TGTGCCTGGAGGGAACACAGGTCACCCCTCCACTTT.